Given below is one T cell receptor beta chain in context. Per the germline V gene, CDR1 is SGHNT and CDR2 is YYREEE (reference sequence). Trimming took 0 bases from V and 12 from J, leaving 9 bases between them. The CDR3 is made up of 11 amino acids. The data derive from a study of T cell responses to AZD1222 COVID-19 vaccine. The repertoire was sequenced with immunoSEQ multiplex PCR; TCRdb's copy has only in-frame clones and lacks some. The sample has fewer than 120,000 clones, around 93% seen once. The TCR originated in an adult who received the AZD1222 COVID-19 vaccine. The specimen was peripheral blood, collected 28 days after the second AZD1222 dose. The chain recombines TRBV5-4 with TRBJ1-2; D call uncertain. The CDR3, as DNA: TGTGCCAGCAGCTTGGCGGGAGCAAACACCTTC. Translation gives CASSLAGANTF.